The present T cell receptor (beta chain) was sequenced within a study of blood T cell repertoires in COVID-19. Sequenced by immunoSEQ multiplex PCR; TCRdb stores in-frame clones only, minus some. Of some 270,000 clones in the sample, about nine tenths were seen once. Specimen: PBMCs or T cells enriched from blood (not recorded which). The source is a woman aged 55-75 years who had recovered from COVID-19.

The CDR3 spells CASSLGSSQGEQYF. CDR3 coding DNA: TGCGCCAGCAGCTTGGGATCCTCTCAGGGAGAGCAGTACTTC. This chain joins TRBV5-1 and TRBJ2-7; possible D gene TRBD1, 5 bases. V lost 0 bases, J lost 7 bases, and 14 bases lay in between. The CDR3 is 14 amino acids. Germline lookup yields CDR1 SGHRS and CDR2 YFSETQ.